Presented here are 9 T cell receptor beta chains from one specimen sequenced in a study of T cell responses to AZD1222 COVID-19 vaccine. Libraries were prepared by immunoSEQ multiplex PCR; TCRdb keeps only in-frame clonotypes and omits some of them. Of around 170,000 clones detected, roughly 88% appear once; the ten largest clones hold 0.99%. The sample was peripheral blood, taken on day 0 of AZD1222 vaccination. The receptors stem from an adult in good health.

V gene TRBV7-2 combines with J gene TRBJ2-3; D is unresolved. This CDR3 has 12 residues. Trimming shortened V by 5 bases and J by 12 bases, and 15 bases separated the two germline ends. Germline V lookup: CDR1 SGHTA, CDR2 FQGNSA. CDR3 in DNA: TGTGCCAGCAGCCCCGCTCTATCGTCCCAGTATTTT. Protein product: CASSPALSSQYF.

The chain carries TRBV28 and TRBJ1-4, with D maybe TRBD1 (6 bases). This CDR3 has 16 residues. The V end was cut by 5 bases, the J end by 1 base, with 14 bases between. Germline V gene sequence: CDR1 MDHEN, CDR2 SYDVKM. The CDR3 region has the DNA TGTGCCAGCAGTCCGTCCGGGACACTAACTAATGAAAAACTGTTTTTT. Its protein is CASSPSGTLTNEKLFF.

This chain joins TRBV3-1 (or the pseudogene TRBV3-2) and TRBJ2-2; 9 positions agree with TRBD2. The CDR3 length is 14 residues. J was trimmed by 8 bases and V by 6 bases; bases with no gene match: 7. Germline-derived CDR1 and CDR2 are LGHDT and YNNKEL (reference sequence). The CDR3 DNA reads TGTGCCAGCAGGGTAGCGGGGGCCGGTGGGGAGCTGTTTTTT. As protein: CASRVAGAGGELFF.

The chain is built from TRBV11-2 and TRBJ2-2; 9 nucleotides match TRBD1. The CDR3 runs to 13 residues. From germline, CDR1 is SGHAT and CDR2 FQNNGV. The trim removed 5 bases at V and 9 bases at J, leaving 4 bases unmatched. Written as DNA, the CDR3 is TGTGCCAGCAGCACGGACAGGGGTCGGGAGCTGTTTTTT. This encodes CASSTDRGRELFF. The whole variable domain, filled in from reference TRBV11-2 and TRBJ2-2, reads EAGVAQSPRYKIIEKRQSVAFWCNPISGHATLYWYQQILGQGPKLLIQFQNNGVVDDSQLPKDRFSAERLKGVDSTLKIQPAKLEDSAVYLCASSTDRGRELFFGEGSRLTVL.

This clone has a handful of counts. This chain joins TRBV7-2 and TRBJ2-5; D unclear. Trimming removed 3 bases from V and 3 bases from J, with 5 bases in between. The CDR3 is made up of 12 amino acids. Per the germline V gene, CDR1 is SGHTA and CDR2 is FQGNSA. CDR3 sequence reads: CASSLPKETQYF. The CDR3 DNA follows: TGTGCCAGCAGCTTGCCAAAAGAGACCCAGTACTTC.

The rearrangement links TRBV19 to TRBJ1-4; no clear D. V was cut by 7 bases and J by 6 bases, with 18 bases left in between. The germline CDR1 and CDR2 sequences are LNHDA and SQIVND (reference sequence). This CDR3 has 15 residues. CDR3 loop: CASKSAPPGHEKLFF. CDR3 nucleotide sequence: TGTGCCAGTAAATCGGCCCCCCCCGGGCATGAAAAACTGTTTTTT.

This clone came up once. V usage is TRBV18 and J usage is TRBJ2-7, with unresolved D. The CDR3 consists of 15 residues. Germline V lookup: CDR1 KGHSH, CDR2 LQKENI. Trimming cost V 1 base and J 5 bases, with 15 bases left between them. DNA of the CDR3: TGTGCCAGCTCACCACAACCACTCCCTAACCACGAGCAGTACTTC. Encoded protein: CASSPQPLPNHEQYF.

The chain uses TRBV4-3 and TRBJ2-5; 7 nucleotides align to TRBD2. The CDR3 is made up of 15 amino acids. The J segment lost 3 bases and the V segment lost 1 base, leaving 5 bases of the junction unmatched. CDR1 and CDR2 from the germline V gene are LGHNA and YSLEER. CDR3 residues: CASSQVWGGEETQYF. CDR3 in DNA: TGCGCCAGCAGCCAAGTGTGGGGGGGGGAAGAGACCCAGTACTTC.

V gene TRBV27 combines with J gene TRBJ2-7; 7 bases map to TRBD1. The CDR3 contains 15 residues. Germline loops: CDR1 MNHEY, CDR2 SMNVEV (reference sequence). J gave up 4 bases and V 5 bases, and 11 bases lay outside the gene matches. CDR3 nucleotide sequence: TGTGCCAGCAGTATACCCGGACAGGCCGGATACGAGCAGTACTTC. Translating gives CASSIPGQAGYEQYF.